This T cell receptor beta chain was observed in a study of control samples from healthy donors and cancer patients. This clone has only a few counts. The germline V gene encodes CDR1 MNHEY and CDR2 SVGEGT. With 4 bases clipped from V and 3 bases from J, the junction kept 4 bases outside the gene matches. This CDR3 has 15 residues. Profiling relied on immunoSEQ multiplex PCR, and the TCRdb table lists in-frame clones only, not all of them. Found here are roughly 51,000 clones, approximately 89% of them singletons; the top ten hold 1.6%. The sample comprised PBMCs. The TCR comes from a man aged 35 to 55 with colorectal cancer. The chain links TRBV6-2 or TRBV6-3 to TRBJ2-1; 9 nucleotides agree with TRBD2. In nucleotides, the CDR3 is TGTGCCAGCAGTTTTCTAGCGGGGTACTACAATGAGCAGTTCTTC. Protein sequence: CASSFLAGYYNEQFF.